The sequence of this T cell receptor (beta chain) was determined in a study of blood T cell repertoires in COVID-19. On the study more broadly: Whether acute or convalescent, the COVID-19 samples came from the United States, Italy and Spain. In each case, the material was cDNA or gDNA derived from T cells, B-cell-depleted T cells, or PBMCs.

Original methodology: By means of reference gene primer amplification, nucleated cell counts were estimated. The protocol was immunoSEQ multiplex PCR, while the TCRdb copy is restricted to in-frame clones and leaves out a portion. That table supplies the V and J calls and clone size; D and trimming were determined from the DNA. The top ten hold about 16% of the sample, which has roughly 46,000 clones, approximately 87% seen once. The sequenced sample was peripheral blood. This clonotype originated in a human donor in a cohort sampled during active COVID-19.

The CDR3: CASSLTANYGYTF. The CDR3 nucleotides read TGCGCCAGCAGCTTGACAGCTAACTATGGCTACACCTTC. The V call is TRBV5-1, the J call TRBJ1-2; D is unclear. CDR3 length equals 13 residues. The germline V gene encodes CDR1 SGHRS and CDR2 YFSETQ. V was pared by 1 base and J by 0 bases, with 4 bases between.